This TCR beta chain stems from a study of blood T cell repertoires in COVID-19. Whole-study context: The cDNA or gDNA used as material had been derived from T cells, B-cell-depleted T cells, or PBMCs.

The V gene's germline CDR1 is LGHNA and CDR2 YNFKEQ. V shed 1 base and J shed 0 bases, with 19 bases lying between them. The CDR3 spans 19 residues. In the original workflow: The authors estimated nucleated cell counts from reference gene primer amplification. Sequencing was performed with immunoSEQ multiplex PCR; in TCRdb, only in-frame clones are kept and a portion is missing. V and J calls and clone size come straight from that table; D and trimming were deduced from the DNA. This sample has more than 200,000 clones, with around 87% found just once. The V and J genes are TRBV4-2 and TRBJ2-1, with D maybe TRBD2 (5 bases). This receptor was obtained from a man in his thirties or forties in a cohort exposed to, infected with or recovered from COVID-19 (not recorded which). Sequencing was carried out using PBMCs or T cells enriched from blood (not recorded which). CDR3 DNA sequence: TGTGCCAGCAGCCAAGGTTGGCAGGCCCTTGAGGGCTCCTACAATGAGCAGTTCTTC. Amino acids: CASSQGWQALEGSYNEQFF.